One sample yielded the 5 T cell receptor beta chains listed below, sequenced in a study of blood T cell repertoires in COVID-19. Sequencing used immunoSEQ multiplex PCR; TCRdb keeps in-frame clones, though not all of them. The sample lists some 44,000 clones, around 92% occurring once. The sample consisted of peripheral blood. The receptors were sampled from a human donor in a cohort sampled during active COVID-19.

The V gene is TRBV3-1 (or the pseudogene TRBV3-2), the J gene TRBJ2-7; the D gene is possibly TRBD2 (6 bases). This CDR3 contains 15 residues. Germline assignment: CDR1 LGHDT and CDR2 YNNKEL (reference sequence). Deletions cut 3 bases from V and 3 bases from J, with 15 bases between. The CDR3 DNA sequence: TGTGCCAGCAGCCACGCCCCGGGAGCAGGCTACGAGCAGTACTTC. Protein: CASSHAPGAGYEQYF.

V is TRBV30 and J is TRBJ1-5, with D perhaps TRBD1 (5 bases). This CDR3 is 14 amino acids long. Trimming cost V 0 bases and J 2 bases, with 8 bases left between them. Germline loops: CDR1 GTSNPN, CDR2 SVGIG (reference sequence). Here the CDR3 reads CAWSVRAGNQPQHF. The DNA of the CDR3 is TGTGCCTGGAGTGTCAGGGCTGGCAATCAGCCCCAGCATTTT.

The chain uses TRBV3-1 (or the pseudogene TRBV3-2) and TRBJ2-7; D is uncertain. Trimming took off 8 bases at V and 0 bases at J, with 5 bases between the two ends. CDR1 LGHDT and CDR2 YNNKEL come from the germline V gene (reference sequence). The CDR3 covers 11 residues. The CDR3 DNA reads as TGTGCCAGCGGCTCCTCCTACGAGCAGTACTTC. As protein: CASGSSYEQYF.

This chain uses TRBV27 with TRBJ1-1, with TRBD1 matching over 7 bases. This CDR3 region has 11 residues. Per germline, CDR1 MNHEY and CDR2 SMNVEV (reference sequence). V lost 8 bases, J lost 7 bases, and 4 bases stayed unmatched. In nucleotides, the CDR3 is TGTGCCAGCCAACAGGGGCTTGAAGCTTTCTTT. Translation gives CASQQGLEAFF.

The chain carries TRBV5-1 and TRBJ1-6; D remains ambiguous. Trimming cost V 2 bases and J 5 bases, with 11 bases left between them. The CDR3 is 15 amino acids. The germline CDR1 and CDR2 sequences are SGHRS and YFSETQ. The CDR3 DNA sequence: TGCGCCAGCAGCTTCCGAGGGATTGATAATTCACCCCTCCACTTT. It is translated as CASSFRGIDNSPLHF.